This TCR beta chain is drawn from a study of CD8+ T cells in alopecia areata. This clone was seen more than once but under ten times. The antigen is not known. CD4+ and CD8+ T cells were sorted from PBMCs. CDR3 length equals 14 residues. Germline V gene sequence: CDR1 MNHEY, CDR2 SVGAGI. V lost 0 bases to trimming and J lost 3 bases, with 8 bases between them. General study findings and limits: Lesional scalp, notably in alopecia totalis/universalis, had clonality above that of normal scalp. When scalp samples are sequenced, resident alphabeta T cells of normal skin are also captured.

The authors extracted RNA and reverse transcribed it into cDNA as the sequencing template. The repertoire was sequenced with immunoSEQ multiplex PCR; TCRdb's copy has only in-frame clones and lacks some. Found here are about 200,000 clones, more than 55% of them singletons; the top ten hold roughly 5.3%. The sequence came from a human donor in good health. The chain carries TRBV6-5 and TRBJ1-1; D ambiguous. Sequenced: CD8+ T cells sorted from blood. CDR3 sequence (DNA): TGTGCCAGCAGTTACTCGCCGGGGTACACTGAAGCTTTCTTT. It translates to CASSYSPGYTEAFF.